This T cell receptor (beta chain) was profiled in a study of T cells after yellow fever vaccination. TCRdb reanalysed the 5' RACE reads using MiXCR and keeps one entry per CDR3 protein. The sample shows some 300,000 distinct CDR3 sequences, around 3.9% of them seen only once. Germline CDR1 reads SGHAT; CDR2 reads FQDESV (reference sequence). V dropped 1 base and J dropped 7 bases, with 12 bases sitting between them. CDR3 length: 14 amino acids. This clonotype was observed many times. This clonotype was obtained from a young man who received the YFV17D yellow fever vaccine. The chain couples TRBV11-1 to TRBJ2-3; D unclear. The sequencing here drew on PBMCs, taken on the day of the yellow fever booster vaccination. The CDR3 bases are TGTGCCAGCAGCTTAGAGGCTCATCCGCATACGCAGTATTTT. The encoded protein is CASSLEAHPHTQYF.